This is a list of T cell receptor beta chains from one sample in a study of control samples from healthy donors and cancer patients. Libraries were prepared by immunoSEQ multiplex PCR; TCRdb keeps only in-frame clonotypes and omits some of them. Of 100,000 to 150,000 clones listed, 93% were seen once; the top ten hold about 1.7%. Material for sequencing was PBMCs. Receptors originate from a man over 45 with head and neck cancer. Both conserved end residues are trimmed from each CDR3. D genes are given only for firm matches. Rows give clone size only sometimes, using once, few, many, or a class for an expanded clone.

V gene	clone size	J gene	D gene	CDR3 length	CDR3 protein
TRBV7-2	.	TRBJ2-3	.	13	ASSPLGGAADTQY
TRBV7-2	.	TRBJ1-5	TRBD1	13	ASSPRTGGDQPQH
TRBV7-8	.	TRBJ2-1	.	14	ASSLAPPHSGYEQF
TRBV7-2	.	TRBJ2-1	.	12	ASSLGTDYNEQF
TRBV5-1	.	TRBJ2-2	TRBD2	14	ASSFFGGGAAGELF
TRBV3-1/TRBV3-2	.	TRBJ1-2	.	17	ASSRGGVIYGYTFGGST
TRBV6-6	.	TRBJ1-5	TRBD1	12	ASTDTGGGQPQH
TRBV27	.	TRBJ1-4	.	14	ASSLGQGESPEKLF
TRBV30	.	TRBJ1-4	.	9	AWSVAEKLF
TRBV7-9	.	TRBJ1-6	.	12	ASSLERRGSPLH
TRBV4-2	.	TRBJ2-3	TRBD2	14	ASSQETAGGPDTQY
TRBV30	once	TRBJ1-6	TRBD1	14	AWSPTHRGRGSPLH
TRBV7-2	.	TRBJ1-1	.	11	ASSPRRNTEAF
TRBV7-2	.	TRBJ1-2	TRBD1	11	ASSFGTAYGYT
TRBV7-7	.	TRBJ2-7	.	14	ASSWKSPGRHYEQY
TRBV7-9	.	TRBJ1-1	.	12	ASSHDRRNTEAF
TRBV7-2	once	TRBJ2-1	.	12	ASSRGGDYNEQF
TRBV9	once	TRBJ1-1	.	12	ASSVGSTDTEAF
TRBV5-8	.	TRBJ2-3	.	15	ASSKADWGAGTDTQY